One sample yielded the 2 T cell receptor beta chains listed below, sequenced in a study of T cells in Graves' hyperthyroidism and ophthalmopathy. RNA transcripts provided the source from which TCR beta CDR3 regions were amplified. First-round RT-PCR with HTBI primers amplified the TCR CDR3 region. TCRdb re-called the multiplex PCR reads through MiXCR, storing one row per CDR3 protein. The table records some 570,000 distinct CDR3 sequences, over 15% of them present only once. Sequenced material: blood. These TCRs come from a woman younger than 35 with Graves' ophthalmopathy.

This clonotype was detected many times. The chain employs TRBV28 and TRBJ2-3; 11 nucleotides agree with TRBD2. This CDR3 is 20 amino acids long. Germline lookup yields CDR1 MDHEN and CDR2 SYDVKM. Trimming took 5 bases from V and 0 from J; bases not matched to a gene: 16. Here the CDR3 DNA reads TGTGCCAGCAGTCTATCATTTAGCGGGGGGGCACAAACTAGCACAGATACGCAGTATTTT. This translates into CASSLSFSGGAQTSTDTQYF.

This clonotype has at least ten counts. V is TRBV18 and J is TRBJ1-1, with a tentative D call TRBD1 (6 bases). V lost 5 bases and J lost 0, with 13 bases in between. The CDR3 loop spans 15 amino acids. CDR1 KGHSH and CDR2 LQKENI come from the germline V gene. CDR3 amino acids: CASSGNREMNTEAFF. CDR3 DNA: TGTGCCAGCTCAGGAAACAGGGAAATGAACACTGAAGCTTTCTTT.